Listed below are T cell receptor beta chains from one sample, sequenced in a study of blood T cell repertoires in COVID-19. The data were produced by immunoSEQ multiplex PCR, yet TCRdb's version contains in-frame clones alone and is incomplete. The sample holds roughly 63,000 clones, 70% to 80% seen once. The source material was peripheral blood. The receptors were sampled from a human donor in a cohort sampled during active COVID-19. Both conserved end residues are part of each CDR3. D genes are given only for firm matches. Only some rows state a clone size, as once, few, many or a class for expanded clones.

cdr3_aa: CASSILGNNEQFF
cdr3_nt: TGTGCCAGCAGTATCCTAGGTAACAATGAGCAGTTCTTC
clone_size: .
v_call: TRBV28
cdr3_length: 13
j_call: TRBJ2-1
d_call: .

cdr3_aa: CASSPRSATYEQYF
cdr3_nt: TGCGCCAGCAGCCCCAGGTCAGCTACCTACGAGCAGTACTTC
clone_size: .
v_call: TRBV4-1
cdr3_length: 14
j_call: TRBJ2-7
d_call: .

cdr3_aa: CAISVGLGDTQYF
cdr3_nt: TGTGCCATCAGTGTGGGACTGGGGGATACGCAGTATTTT
clone_size: .
v_call: TRBV10-3
cdr3_length: 13
j_call: TRBJ2-3
d_call: .

cdr3_aa: CASAPGRDLAKNIQYF
cdr3_nt: TGTGCTAGTGCCCCGGGGCGGGACCTAGCCAAAAACATTCAGTACTTC
clone_size: few
v_call: TRBV12-5
cdr3_length: 16
j_call: TRBJ2-4
d_call: .

cdr3_aa: CASSSWGLSNEKLFF
cdr3_nt: TGTGCCAGCAGCTCTTGGGGGCTGTCTAATGAAAAACTGTTTTTT
clone_size: .
v_call: TRBV5-6
cdr3_length: 15
j_call: TRBJ1-4
d_call: .

cdr3_aa: CSVGASGGVEAFF
cdr3_nt: TGCAGCGTTGGAGCATCAGGGGGCGTTGAAGCTTTCTTT
clone_size: once
v_call: TRBV29-1
cdr3_length: 13
j_call: TRBJ1-1
d_call: TRBD1

cdr3_aa: CASSVAPGQGNQSPLHF
cdr3_nt: TGTGCCAGCAGCGTAGCCCCGGGACAGGGGAATCAGTCACCCCTCCACTTT
clone_size: .
v_call: TRBV9
cdr3_length: 17
j_call: TRBJ1-6
d_call: TRBD1

cdr3_aa: CASTKGQGATSSYEQYF
cdr3_nt: TGCGCCAGCACGAAGGGACAGGGGGCAACAAGCTCCTACGAGCAGTACTTC
clone_size: .
v_call: TRBV5-1
cdr3_length: 17
j_call: TRBJ2-7
d_call: TRBD1

cdr3_aa: CASSYSQEETQYF
cdr3_nt: TGTGCCAGCAGTTACTCACAGGAAGAGACCCAGTACTTC
clone_size: .
v_call: TRBV6-2/TRBV6-3
cdr3_length: 13
j_call: TRBJ2-5
d_call: .

cdr3_aa: CASSSPTELTGNTIYF
cdr3_nt: TGTGCCAGCTCTTCTCCTACAGAGCTAACTGGAAACACCATATATTTT
clone_size: .
v_call: TRBV18
cdr3_length: 16
j_call: TRBJ1-3
d_call: .

cdr3_aa: CASSLGQGGNQPQHF
cdr3_nt: TGTGCCAGCAGTTTGGGACAGGGAGGCAATCAGCCCCAGCATTTT
clone_size: .
v_call: TRBV28
cdr3_length: 15
j_call: TRBJ1-5
d_call: TRBD1

cdr3_aa: CASSGRRENTGELFF
cdr3_nt: TGTGCCAGCAGCGGAAGGAGGGAGAACACCGGGGAGCTGTTTTTT
clone_size: .
v_call: TRBV11-2
cdr3_length: 15
j_call: TRBJ2-2
d_call: .

cdr3_aa: CASRGRTLSSYNEQFF
cdr3_nt: TGTGCCAGCAGGGGGAGGACCCTAAGCTCCTACAATGAGCAGTTCTTC
clone_size: once
v_call: TRBV28
cdr3_length: 16
j_call: TRBJ2-1
d_call: .

cdr3_aa: CASSFPGTGGEQYF
cdr3_nt: TGCGCCAGCAGTTTCCCCGGGACAGGGGGCGAGCAGTACTTC
clone_size: .
v_call: TRBV5-1
cdr3_length: 14
j_call: TRBJ2-7
d_call: TRBD1

cdr3_aa: CASRLGQANTDTQYF
cdr3_nt: TGCGCCAGCAGGTTAGGACAGGCAAACACAGATACGCAGTATTTT
clone_size: once
v_call: TRBV5-1
cdr3_length: 15
j_call: TRBJ2-3
d_call: TRBD1

cdr3_aa: CASSQGGTSNYGYTF
cdr3_nt: TGCGCCAGCAGCCAGGGGGGTACCTCTAACTATGGCTACACCTTC
clone_size: .
v_call: TRBV5-1
cdr3_length: 15
j_call: TRBJ1-2
d_call: TRBD1

cdr3_aa: CASSFEGVGNSPLHF
cdr3_nt: TGTGCCAGCAGTTTTGAGGGGGTCGGTAATTCACCCCTCCACTTT
clone_size: .
v_call: TRBV6-5
cdr3_length: 15
j_call: TRBJ1-6
d_call: .

cdr3_aa: CASSPTGTGGANTEAFF
cdr3_nt: TGTGCCAGCTCACCAACCGGGACAGGGGGCGCGAACACTGAAGCTTTCTTT
clone_size: .
v_call: TRBV18
cdr3_length: 17
j_call: TRBJ1-1
d_call: TRBD1

cdr3_aa: CAWSFRRGGAYNEQFF
cdr3_nt: TGTGCCTGGAGCTTTCGGCGAGGCGGTGCCTACAATGAGCAGTTCTTC
clone_size: .
v_call: TRBV30
cdr3_length: 16
j_call: TRBJ2-1
d_call: .

cdr3_aa: CASSFGLLNTEAFF
cdr3_nt: TGTGCCAGCAGCTTCGGACTGTTGAACACTGAAGCTTTCTTT
clone_size: .
v_call: TRBV14
cdr3_length: 14
j_call: TRBJ1-1
d_call: .

cdr3_aa: CASSQDRPRDTQYF
cdr3_nt: TGCGCCAGCAGCCAAGATCGCCCCAGGGATACGCAGTATTTT
clone_size: .
v_call: TRBV4-1
cdr3_length: 14
j_call: TRBJ2-3
d_call: .

cdr3_aa: CASSGTEPGNTIYF
cdr3_nt: TGTGCCAGCAGCGGGACAGAACCTGGAAACACCATATATTTT
clone_size: .
v_call: TRBV7-6
cdr3_length: 14
j_call: TRBJ1-3
d_call: TRBD1

cdr3_aa: CASTPSGTGGGEQYF
cdr3_nt: TGTGCCAGTACCCCGAGTGGAACAGGGGGAGGCGAGCAGTACTTC
clone_size: .
v_call: TRBV19
cdr3_length: 15
j_call: TRBJ2-7
d_call: TRBD1

cdr3_aa: CATRRRGTNTGELFF
cdr3_nt: TGTGCCACCCGTAGACGGGGGACGAACACCGGGGAGCTGTTTTTT
clone_size: .
v_call: TRBV15
cdr3_length: 15
j_call: TRBJ2-2
d_call: .

cdr3_aa: CASYRKQGRNTEAFF
cdr3_nt: TGTGCCAGCTATAGAAAACAGGGGAGGAACACTGAAGCTTTCTTT
clone_size: .
v_call: TRBV6-5
cdr3_length: 15
j_call: TRBJ1-1
d_call: TRBD1

cdr3_aa: CASSLARTGVYEQYF
cdr3_nt: TGCGCCAGCAGCTTGGCGCGGACAGGGGTATACGAGCAGTACTTC
clone_size: .
v_call: TRBV5-1
cdr3_length: 15
j_call: TRBJ2-7
d_call: TRBD1

cdr3_aa: CASSSTGTEAFF
cdr3_nt: TGTGCCAGCAGCTCCACAGGGACTGAAGCTTTCTTT
clone_size: .
v_call: TRBV7-3
cdr3_length: 12
j_call: TRBJ1-1
d_call: .

cdr3_aa: CASSLYGQGGTGELFF
cdr3_nt: TGTGCCAGCAGCTTATATGGACAGGGGGGAACCGGGGAGCTGTTTTTT
clone_size: .
v_call: TRBV7-8
cdr3_length: 16
j_call: TRBJ2-2
d_call: TRBD1

cdr3_aa: CASSYWQGASRVKDTQYF
cdr3_nt: TGTGCCAGCAGTTATTGGCAGGGGGCGTCAAGAGTCAAAGATACGCAGTATTTT
clone_size: .
v_call: TRBV6-2/TRBV6-3
cdr3_length: 18
j_call: TRBJ2-3
d_call: TRBD1

cdr3_aa: CASSFGHAEAFF
cdr3_nt: TGTGCCAGCAGCTTTGGACATGCTGAAGCTTTCTTT
clone_size: .
v_call: TRBV11-2
cdr3_length: 12
j_call: TRBJ1-1
d_call: .

cdr3_aa: CASTRQGANYGYTF
cdr3_nt: TGTGCCAGCACACGACAGGGAGCCAACTATGGCTACACCTTC
clone_size: .
v_call: TRBV2
cdr3_length: 14
j_call: TRBJ1-2
d_call: TRBD1

cdr3_aa: CASSLSGGSSYNEQFF
cdr3_nt: TGCGCCAGCAGCCTTTCCGGCGGGAGCTCCTACAATGAGCAGTTCTTC
clone_size: .
v_call: TRBV5-1
cdr3_length: 16
j_call: TRBJ2-1
d_call: TRBD2

cdr3_aa: CAWGKQGASNQPQHF
cdr3_nt: TGTGCCTGGGGGAAACAGGGGGCGAGCAATCAGCCCCAGCATTTT
clone_size: few
v_call: TRBV30
cdr3_length: 15
j_call: TRBJ1-5
d_call: TRBD1

cdr3_aa: CARVQEYSNQPQHF
cdr3_nt: TGTGCCAGAGTACAGGAGTATAGCAATCAGCCCCAGCATTTT
clone_size: .
v_call: TRBV6-5
cdr3_length: 14
j_call: TRBJ1-5
d_call: .

cdr3_aa: CASSPSGQGDNEQFF
cdr3_nt: TGTGCCAGCTCACCATCTGGACAGGGGGACAATGAGCAGTTCTTC
clone_size: .
v_call: TRBV18
cdr3_length: 15
j_call: TRBJ2-1
d_call: TRBD1

cdr3_aa: CASSPGTSNREYVNEQFF
cdr3_nt: TGTGCCAGCAGCCCTGGGACTAGCAACAGGGAGTACGTCAATGAGCAGTTCTTC
clone_size: .
v_call: TRBV7-2
cdr3_length: 18
j_call: TRBJ2-1
d_call: TRBD2

cdr3_aa: CASSRRLATANEQYF
cdr3_nt: TGTGCCAGCAGCCGCCGACTAGCGACGGCCAACGAGCAGTACTTC
clone_size: .
v_call: TRBV3-1/TRBV3-2
cdr3_length: 15
j_call: TRBJ2-7
d_call: TRBD2

cdr3_aa: CASSAVTGRSTEAFF
cdr3_nt: TGTGCCAGCAGTGCTGTGACAGGGAGGAGTACTGAAGCTTTCTTT
clone_size: .
v_call: TRBV2
cdr3_length: 15
j_call: TRBJ1-1
d_call: TRBD1

cdr3_aa: CASSLRDRAADTQYF
cdr3_nt: TGTGCCAGCAGTCTCCGCGACAGGGCGGCAGATACGCAGTATTTT
clone_size: .
v_call: TRBV6-2/TRBV6-3
cdr3_length: 15
j_call: TRBJ2-3
d_call: TRBD1

cdr3_aa: CASSFRDRGLAGGRFF
cdr3_nt: TGCGCCAGCAGCTTCCGGGACAGGGGGCTGGCGGGGGGACGGTTCTTC
clone_size: .
v_call: TRBV5-1
cdr3_length: 16
j_call: TRBJ2-1
d_call: TRBD1

cdr3_aa: CSVGDGQGHRKLFF
cdr3_nt: TGCAGCGTTGGTGACGGACAGGGGCACAGAAAACTGTTTTTT
clone_size: .
v_call: TRBV29-1
cdr3_length: 14
j_call: TRBJ1-4
d_call: TRBD1

cdr3_aa: CASSQATSGSRWYNEQFF
cdr3_nt: TGTGCCAGCAGCCAAGCGACTAGCGGGAGTCGGTGGTACAATGAGCAGTTCTTC
clone_size: .
v_call: TRBV3-1/TRBV3-2
cdr3_length: 18
j_call: TRBJ2-1
d_call: TRBD2

cdr3_aa: CASSDTLNSYNSPLHF
cdr3_nt: TGTGCCAGCAGCGATACCCTAAACTCCTATAATTCACCCCTCCACTTT
clone_size: .
v_call: TRBV9
cdr3_length: 16
j_call: TRBJ1-6
d_call: .

cdr3_aa: CASRQGDQPQHF
cdr3_nt: TGCGCCAGCAGGCAAGGGGATCAGCCCCAGCATTTT
clone_size: .
v_call: TRBV5-1
cdr3_length: 12
j_call: TRBJ1-5
d_call: .

cdr3_aa: CASSRGGRWGQETQYF
cdr3_nt: TGTGCCAGCAGCCGCGGTGGGAGATGGGGACAAGAGACCCAGTACTTC
clone_size: .
v_call: TRBV11-2
cdr3_length: 16
j_call: TRBJ2-5
d_call: .

cdr3_aa: CASSTGRGRETQYF
cdr3_nt: TGTGCCAGCAGCACTGGACGGGGGAGGGAGACCCAGTACTTC
clone_size: .
v_call: TRBV5-6
cdr3_length: 14
j_call: TRBJ2-5
d_call: .

cdr3_aa: CASSLEDRRMNTEAFF
cdr3_nt: TGCGCCAGCAGCTTGGAAGACAGGAGAATGAACACTGAAGCTTTCTTT
clone_size: .
v_call: TRBV5-1
cdr3_length: 16
j_call: TRBJ1-1
d_call: .

cdr3_aa: CAWSQGQEYSPLHF
cdr3_nt: TGTGCCTGGAGTCAGGGACAGGAGTATTCACCCCTCCACTTT
clone_size: .
v_call: TRBV30
cdr3_length: 14
j_call: TRBJ1-6
d_call: TRBD1

cdr3_aa: CASSLKGAYYNEQFF
cdr3_nt: TGTGCCAGCAGCTTAAAGGGGGCTTACTACAATGAGCAGTTCTTC
clone_size: .
v_call: TRBV5-6
cdr3_length: 15
j_call: TRBJ2-1
d_call: TRBD1

cdr3_aa: CASSQDPKQGAREQYF
cdr3_nt: TGCGCCAGCAGCCAAGATCCAAAACAGGGGGCACGCGAGCAGTACTTC
clone_size: few
v_call: TRBV4-1
cdr3_length: 16
j_call: TRBJ2-7
d_call: TRBD1

cdr3_aa: CASSVASGISGDTQYF
cdr3_nt: TGTGCCAGCAGTGTAGCTAGCGGGATCTCAGGGGATACGCAGTATTTT
clone_size: .
v_call: TRBV25-1
cdr3_length: 16
j_call: TRBJ2-3
d_call: TRBD2

cdr3_aa: CASSQSYRGGGGAFF
cdr3_nt: TGTGCCAGCAGCCAATCGTACAGGGGCGGCGGGGGGGCTTTCTTT
clone_size: .
v_call: TRBV7-2
cdr3_length: 15
j_call: TRBJ1-1
d_call: TRBD1

cdr3_aa: CASSQQGGIPGANVLTF
cdr3_nt: TGTGCCAGCAGCCAACAGGGAGGCATCCCTGGGGCCAACGTCCTGACTTTC
clone_size: .
v_call: TRBV3-1/TRBV3-2
cdr3_length: 17
j_call: TRBJ2-6
d_call: .

cdr3_aa: CASSMSTGELFF
cdr3_nt: TGTGCCAGCAGTATGAGTACCGGGGAGCTGTTTTTT
clone_size: .
v_call: TRBV12-3/TRBV12-4
cdr3_length: 12
j_call: TRBJ2-2
d_call: .

cdr3_aa: CASSEFGQTPPKGYTF
cdr3_nt: TGTGCCAGCAGTGAATTCGGACAAACCCCACCGAAAGGCTACACCTTC
clone_size: .
v_call: TRBV25-1
cdr3_length: 16
j_call: TRBJ1-2
d_call: .